This entry is about one TCR beta chain. The data were produced by immunoSEQ multiplex PCR, yet TCRdb's version contains in-frame clones alone and is incomplete. This table has 2 million to 3 million clones, around nine tenths appearing once. The data were taken from a study of shared clonotypes between healthy human individuals. The CDR3 runs to 17 residues. Per germline, CDR1 SGHNT and CDR2 YYREEE (reference sequence). With 3 bases clipped from V and 2 bases from J, the junction kept 7 bases outside the gene matches. Sequencing input: naive CD4+ T cells sorted from blood. Subset described: CD45RA+ positively selected. The sequence was collected from a man aged 18 to 30 in good health. V gene TRBV5-4 combines with J gene TRBJ2-6; 8 bases map to TRBD1. CDR3 amino acids: CASSWLRTGTGANVLTF. In DNA, the CDR3 is TGTGCCAGCAGCTGGTTAAGGACAGGGACTGGGGCCAACGTCCTGACTTTC.